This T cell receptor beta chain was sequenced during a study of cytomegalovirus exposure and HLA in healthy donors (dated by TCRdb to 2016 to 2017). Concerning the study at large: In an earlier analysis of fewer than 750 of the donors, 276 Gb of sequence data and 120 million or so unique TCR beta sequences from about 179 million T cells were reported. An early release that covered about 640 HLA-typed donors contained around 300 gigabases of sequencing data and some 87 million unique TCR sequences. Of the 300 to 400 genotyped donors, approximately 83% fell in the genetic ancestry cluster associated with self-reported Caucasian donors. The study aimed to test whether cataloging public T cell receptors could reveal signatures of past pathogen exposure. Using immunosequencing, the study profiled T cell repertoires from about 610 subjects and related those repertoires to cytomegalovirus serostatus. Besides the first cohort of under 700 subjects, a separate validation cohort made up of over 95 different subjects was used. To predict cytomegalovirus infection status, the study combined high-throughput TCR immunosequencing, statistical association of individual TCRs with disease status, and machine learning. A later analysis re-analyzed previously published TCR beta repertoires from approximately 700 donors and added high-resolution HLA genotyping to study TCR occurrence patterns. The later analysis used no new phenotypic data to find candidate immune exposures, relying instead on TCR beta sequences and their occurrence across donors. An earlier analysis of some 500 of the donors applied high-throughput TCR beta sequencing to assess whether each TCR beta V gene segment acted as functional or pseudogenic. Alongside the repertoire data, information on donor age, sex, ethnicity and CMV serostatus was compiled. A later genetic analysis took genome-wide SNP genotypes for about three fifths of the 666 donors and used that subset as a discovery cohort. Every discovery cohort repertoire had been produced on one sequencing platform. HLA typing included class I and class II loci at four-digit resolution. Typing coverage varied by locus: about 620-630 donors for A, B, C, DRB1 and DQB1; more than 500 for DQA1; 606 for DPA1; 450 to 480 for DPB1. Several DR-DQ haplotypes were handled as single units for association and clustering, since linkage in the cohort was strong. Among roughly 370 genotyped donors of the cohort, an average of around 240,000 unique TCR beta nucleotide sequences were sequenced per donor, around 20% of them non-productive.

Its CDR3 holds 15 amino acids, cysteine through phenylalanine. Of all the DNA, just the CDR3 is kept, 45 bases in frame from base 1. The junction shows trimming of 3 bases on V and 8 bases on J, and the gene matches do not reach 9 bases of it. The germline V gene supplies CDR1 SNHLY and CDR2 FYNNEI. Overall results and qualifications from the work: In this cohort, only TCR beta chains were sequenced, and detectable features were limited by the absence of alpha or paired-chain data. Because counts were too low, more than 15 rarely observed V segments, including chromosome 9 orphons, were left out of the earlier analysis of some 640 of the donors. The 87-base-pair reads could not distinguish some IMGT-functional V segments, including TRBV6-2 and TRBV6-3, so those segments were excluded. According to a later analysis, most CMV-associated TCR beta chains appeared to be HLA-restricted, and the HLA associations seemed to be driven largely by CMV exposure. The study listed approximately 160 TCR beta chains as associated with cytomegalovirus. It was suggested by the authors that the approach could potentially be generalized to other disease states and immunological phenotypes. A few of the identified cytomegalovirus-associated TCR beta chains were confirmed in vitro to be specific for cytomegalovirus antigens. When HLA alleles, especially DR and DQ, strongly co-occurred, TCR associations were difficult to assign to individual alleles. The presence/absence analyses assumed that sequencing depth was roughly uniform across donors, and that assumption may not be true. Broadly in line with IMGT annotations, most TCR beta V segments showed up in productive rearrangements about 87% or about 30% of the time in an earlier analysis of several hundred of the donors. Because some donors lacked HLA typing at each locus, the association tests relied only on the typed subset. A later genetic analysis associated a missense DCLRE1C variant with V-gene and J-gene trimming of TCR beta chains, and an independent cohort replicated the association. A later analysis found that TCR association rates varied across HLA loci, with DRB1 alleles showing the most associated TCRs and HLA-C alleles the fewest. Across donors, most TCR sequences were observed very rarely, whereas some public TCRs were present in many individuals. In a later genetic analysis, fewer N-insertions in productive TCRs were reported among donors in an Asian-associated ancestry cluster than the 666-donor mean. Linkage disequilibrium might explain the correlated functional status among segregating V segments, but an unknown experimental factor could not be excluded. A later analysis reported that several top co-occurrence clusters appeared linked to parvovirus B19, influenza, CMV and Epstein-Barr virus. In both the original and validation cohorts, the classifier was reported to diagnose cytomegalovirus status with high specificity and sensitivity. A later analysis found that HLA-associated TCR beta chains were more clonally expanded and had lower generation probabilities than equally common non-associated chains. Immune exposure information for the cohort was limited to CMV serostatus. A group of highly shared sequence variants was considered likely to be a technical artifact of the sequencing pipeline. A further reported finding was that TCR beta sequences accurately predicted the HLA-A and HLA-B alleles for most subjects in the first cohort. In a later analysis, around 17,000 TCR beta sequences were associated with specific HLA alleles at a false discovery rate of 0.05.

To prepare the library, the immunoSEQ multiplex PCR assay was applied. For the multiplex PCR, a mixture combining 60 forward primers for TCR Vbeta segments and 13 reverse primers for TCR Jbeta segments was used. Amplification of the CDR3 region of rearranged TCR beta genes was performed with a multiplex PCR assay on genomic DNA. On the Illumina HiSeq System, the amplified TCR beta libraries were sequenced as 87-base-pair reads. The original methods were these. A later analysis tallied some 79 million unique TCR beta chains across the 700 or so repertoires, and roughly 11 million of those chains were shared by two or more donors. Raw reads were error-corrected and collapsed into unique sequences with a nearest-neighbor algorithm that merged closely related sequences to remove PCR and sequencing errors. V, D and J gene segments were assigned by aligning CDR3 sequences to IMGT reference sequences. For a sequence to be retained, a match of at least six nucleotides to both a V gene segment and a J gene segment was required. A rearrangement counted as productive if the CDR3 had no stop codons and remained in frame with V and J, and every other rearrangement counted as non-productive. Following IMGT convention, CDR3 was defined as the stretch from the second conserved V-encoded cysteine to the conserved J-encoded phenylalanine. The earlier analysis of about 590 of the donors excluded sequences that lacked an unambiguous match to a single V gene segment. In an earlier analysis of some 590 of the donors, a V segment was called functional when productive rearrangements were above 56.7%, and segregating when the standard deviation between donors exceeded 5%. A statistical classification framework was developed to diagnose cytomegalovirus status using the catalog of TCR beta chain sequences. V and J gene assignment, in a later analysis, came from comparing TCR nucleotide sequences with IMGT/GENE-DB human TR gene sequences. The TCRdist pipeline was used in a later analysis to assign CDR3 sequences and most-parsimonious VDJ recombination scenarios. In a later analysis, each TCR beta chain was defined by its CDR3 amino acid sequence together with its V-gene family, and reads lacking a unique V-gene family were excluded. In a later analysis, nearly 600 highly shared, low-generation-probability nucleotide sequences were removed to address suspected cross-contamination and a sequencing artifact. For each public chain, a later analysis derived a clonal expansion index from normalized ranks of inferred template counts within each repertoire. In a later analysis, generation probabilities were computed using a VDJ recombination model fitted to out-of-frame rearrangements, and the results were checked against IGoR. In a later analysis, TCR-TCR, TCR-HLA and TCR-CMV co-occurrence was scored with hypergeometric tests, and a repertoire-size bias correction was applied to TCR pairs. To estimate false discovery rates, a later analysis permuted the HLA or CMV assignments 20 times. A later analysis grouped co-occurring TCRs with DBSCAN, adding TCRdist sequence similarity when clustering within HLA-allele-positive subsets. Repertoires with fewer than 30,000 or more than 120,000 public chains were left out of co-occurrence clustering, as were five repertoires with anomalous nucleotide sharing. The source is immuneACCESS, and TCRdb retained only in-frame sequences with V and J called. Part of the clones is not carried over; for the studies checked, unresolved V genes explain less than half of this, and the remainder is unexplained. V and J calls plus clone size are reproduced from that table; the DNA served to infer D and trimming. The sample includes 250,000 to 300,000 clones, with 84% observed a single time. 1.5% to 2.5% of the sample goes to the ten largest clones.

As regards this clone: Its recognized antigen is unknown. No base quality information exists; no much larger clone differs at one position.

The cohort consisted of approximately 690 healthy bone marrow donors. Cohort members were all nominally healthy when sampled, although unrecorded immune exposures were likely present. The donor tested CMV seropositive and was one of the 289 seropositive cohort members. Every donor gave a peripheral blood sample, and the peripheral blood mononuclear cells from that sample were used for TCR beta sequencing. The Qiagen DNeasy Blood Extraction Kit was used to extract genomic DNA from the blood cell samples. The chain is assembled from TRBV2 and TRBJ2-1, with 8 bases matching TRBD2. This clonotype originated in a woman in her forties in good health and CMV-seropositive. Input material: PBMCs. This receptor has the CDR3 CASSDQAGDRDEQFF. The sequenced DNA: TGTGCCAGCAGTGACCAAGCGGGAGATAGGGATGAGCAGTTCTTC.